This is a list of T cell receptor beta chains from one sample in a study of cytomegalovirus exposure and HLA in healthy donors. Assay: immunoSEQ multiplex PCR; the TCRdb copy retains only in-frame clones and omits some. The sample has some 170,000 clones; roughly 86% are singletons. Specimen: PBMCs. Every receptor here comes from a man between 18 and 35 years old in good health and CMV-seropositive. CDR3s leave out the opening cysteine and the closing phenylalanine or tryptophan. Fields, in order: V gene, J gene, CDR3 protein.

TRBV23-1	TRBJ1-1	ASSPVAF
TRBV18	TRBJ2-7	ASSPNREGEQY
TRBV5-1	TRBJ2-1	ASGLAGNEQF
TRBV7-8	TRBJ1-1	ASSLVRGQQAF
TRBV6-5	TRBJ2-1	ASSYGRGFEQF
TRBV5-1	TRBJ2-5	ASSFGSGGAKETQY
TRBV7-6	TRBJ2-7	ASSLAVSSYEQY
TRBV27	TRBJ2-1	ASSEVTYNEQF
TRBV9	TRBJ2-1	ASSGPGLAGVSEGYNEQF
TRBV6-6	TRBJ1-2	ASRANYGYT
TRBV15	TRBJ2-3	ATSVSTDTQY
TRBV5-8	TRBJ2-1	ASSFYRGRGQNEQF
TRBV5-8	TRBJ1-2	ASSPPGQGKGYT
TRBV27	TRBJ2-3	ASSLLAGDDTQY
TRBV7-6	TRBJ2-7	ASSSGDSLAGVSYEQY
TRBV5-4	TRBJ2-7	AFGTSGSYEQY
TRBV5-1	TRBJ1-2	ASSLGHVDYGYT
TRBV7-2	TRBJ2-1	ASTVAGGYNEQF
TRBV19	TRBJ2-4	ASSIDGSVRGKNIQY
TRBV29-1	TRBJ2-3	SVEGGYKADTQY
TRBV9	TRBJ2-3	ASSVEVEVLLDTQY
TRBV7-2	TRBJ2-2	ASSRGNWGTGELF
TRBV7-2	TRBJ2-3	ASSLQSGGSGDTQY
TRBV5-6	TRBJ2-4	ASSSRGLGNIQY
TRBV9	TRBJ2-1	ASSVVAGGFTYNEQF
TRBV18	TRBJ2-7	ASSPAGTGGSEQY
TRBV18	TRBJ1-2	ASSPMTLAFTYGYT
TRBV7-2	TRBJ2-5	ASSGGGETQY